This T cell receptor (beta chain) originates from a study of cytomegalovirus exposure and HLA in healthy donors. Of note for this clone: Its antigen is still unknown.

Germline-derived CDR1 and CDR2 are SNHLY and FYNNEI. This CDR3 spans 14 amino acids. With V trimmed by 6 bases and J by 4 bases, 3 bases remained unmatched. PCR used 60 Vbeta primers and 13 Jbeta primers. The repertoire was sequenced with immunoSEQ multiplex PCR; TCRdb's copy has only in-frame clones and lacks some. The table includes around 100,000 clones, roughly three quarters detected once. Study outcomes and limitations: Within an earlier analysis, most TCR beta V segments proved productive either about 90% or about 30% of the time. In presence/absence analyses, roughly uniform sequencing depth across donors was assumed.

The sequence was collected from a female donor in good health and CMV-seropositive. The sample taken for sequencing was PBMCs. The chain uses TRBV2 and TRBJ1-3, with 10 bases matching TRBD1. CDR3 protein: CASRGTGAGNTIYF. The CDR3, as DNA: TGTGCCAGCAGGGGGACAGGGGCCGGAAACACCATATATTTT.